A single sample is the source of the 5 T cell receptor beta chains below, sequenced in a study of blood T cells in healthy people across ages. A second about 7 to 11 cycle PCR used barcoded and J-beta primers. TCRdb passed the 5' RACE reads through MiXCR, listing each CDR3 protein once. Of about 780,000 distinct CDR3 sequences detected, 55% to 65% appear once; the ten largest clones hold about 30%. The sample comprised blood. The source is a man aged 30-40 years in good health.

The J gene is TRBJ1-6, the V gene TRBV27, with D maybe TRBD1 (6 bases). V was shortened by 2 bases and J by 0 bases, with 11 bases between the two germline ends. The CDR3 covers 17 residues. The germline V gene has CDR1 MNHEY and CDR2 SMNVEV (reference sequence). This CDR3 is CASSLVGGLSYNSPLHF. The CDR3 coding sequence is TGTGCCAGCAGTTTAGTGGGGGGCCTCTCCTATAATTCACCCCTCCACTTT.

This chain links TRBV27 with TRBJ1-2, with TRBD1 matching over 9 bases. The CDR3 runs to 14 residues. Germline trimming cut 6 bases from V and 4 bases from J; bases unmatched to any gene: 6. Per germline, CDR1 MNHEY and CDR2 SMNVEV (reference sequence). In nucleotides, the CDR3 is TGTGCCAGCAGAACACCGGGACAGGGCTATGGCTACACCTTC. As protein: CASRTPGQGYGYTF.

This chain uses TRBV20-1 with TRBJ1-4; unclear D gene. This CDR3 contains 16 residues. V lost 0 bases to trimming and J lost 2 bases, with 13 bases between them. The germline CDR1 and CDR2 sequences are DFQATT and SNEGSKA (reference sequence). As DNA, the CDR3 is TGCAGTGCTAGAGACTTTATCGGAGGGACTAATGAAAAACTGTTTTTT. Encoded protein: CSARDFIGGTNEKLFF.

This chain connects TRBV20-1 to TRBJ1-6; 8 nucleotides line up with TRBD1. Germline CDR1 DFQATT, CDR2 SNEGSKA (reference sequence). The CDR3 totals 17 residues. The trim removed 0 bases at V and 5 bases at J, leaving 9 bases unmatched. The CDR3 coding sequence is TGCAGTGCTAGAGATAGCGGGAGACAGGGGAATAATTCACCCCTCCACTTT. It translates to CSARDSGRQGNNSPLHF.

The V and J genes are TRBV27 and TRBJ2-7; either TRBD1 or TRBD2 may supply D (5 bases each). The CDR3 spans 17 residues. The V end lost 3 bases, the J end lost 12 bases, and 30 bases lay between the germline ends. Germline CDR1 reads MNHEY; CDR2 reads SMNVEV (reference sequence). The CDR3 region has the DNA TGTGCCAGCAGTTTCACCCGGACACTCGGGGTAGGGGAGACCCGGTACTTC. Residues: CASSFTRTLGVGETRYF.